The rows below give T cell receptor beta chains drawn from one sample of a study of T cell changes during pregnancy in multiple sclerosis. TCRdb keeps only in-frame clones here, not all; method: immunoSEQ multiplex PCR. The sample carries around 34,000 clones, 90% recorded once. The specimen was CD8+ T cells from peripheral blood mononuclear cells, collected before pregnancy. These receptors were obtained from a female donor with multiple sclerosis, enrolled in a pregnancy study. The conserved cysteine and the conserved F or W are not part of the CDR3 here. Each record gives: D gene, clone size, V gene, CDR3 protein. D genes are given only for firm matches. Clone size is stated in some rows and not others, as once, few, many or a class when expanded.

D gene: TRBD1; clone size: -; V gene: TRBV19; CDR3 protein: ATRTGSNQPQH
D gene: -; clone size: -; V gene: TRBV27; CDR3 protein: AASGGVTDTQY
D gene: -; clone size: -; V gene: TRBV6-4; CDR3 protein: ASTSEGGTGELF
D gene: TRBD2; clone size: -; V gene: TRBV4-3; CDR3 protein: ASSQLAGGLDEQY
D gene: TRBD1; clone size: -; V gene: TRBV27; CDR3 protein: ASSSGTARYEQY
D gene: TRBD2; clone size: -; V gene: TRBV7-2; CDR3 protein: ASSLDRGAGGPADTQY
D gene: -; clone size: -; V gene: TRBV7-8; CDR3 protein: ASSLGGVVEFNTEAF
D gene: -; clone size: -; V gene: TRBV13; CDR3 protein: ASSERRAGNTEAF
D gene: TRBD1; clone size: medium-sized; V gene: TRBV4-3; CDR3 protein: ASSRFPGQGTSPLH
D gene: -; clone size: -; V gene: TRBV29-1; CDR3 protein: SVEDLTYGYT
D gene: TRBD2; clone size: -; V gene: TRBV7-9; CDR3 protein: ASSSEGRLAVAAGELF
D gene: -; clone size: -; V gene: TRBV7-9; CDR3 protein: ASSLEGYNQPQH
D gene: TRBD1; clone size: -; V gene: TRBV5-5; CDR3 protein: ASSLDRGLGNEQF
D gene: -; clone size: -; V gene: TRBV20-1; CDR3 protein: SEQHPYGYT
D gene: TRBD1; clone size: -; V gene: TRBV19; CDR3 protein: ASRPDRWEQPQH
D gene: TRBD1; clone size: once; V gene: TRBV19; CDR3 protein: ASNHLTGDPGYT
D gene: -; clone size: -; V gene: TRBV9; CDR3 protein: ASSADNEQF
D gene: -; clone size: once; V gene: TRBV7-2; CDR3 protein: ASSWISRSENNEQF
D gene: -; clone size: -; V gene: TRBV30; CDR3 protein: ASSEGAQAF
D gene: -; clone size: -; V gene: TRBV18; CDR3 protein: ASSPPLTWGPYEQY
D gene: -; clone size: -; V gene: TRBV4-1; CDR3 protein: ASSPSGDSGNTIY
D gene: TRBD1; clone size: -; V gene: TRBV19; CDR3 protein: ASSSAGGGNQPQH
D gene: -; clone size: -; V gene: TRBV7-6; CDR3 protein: ASSLSSGSGQPQH
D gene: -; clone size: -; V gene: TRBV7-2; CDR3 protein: ASSLVPGREYNEQF
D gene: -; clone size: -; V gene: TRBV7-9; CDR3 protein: ASSLGSVYSGNTIY
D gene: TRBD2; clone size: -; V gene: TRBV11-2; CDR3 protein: ASSLVGTSGTYNEQF
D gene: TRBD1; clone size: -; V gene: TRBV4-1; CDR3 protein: ASSQEGGQFYEQY
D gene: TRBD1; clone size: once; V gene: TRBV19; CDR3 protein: ASRLGRTGGISGNTIY
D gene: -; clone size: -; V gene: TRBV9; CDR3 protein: ASTGDGGDEKLF
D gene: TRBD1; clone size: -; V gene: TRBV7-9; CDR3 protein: ASSDRVVETQY
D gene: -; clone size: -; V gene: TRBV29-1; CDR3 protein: SGAGPDTQY
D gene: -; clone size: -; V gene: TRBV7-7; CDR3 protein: ASSSHLGSSYNEQF
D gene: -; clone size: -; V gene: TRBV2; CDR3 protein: ASSDGRTTQETQY
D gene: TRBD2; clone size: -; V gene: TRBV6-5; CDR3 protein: ATTSGGTNTGELF
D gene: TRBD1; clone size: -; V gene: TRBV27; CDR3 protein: ASSDRVGSYLNQPQH
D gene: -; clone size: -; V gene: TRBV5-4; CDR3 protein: ASSFQGNSGYT
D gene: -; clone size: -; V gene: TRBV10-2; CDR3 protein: ASSESAGLNTEAF
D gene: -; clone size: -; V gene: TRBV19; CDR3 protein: ASSINSMNTEAF
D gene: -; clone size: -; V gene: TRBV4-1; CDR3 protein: ASSQGLGTDTQY